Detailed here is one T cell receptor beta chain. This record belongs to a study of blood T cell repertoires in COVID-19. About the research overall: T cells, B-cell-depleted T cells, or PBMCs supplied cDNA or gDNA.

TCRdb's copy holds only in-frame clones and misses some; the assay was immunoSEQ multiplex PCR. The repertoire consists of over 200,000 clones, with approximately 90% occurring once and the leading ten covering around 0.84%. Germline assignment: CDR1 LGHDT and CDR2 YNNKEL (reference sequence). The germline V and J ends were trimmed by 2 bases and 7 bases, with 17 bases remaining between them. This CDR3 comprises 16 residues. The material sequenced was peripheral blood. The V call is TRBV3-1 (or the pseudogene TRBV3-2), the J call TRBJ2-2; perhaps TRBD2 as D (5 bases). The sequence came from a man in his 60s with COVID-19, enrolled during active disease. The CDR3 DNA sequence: TGTGCCAGCAGCCAATTTACCCTCTTGGGGAGCGGGGAGCTGTTTTTT. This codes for CASSQFTLLGSGELFF.